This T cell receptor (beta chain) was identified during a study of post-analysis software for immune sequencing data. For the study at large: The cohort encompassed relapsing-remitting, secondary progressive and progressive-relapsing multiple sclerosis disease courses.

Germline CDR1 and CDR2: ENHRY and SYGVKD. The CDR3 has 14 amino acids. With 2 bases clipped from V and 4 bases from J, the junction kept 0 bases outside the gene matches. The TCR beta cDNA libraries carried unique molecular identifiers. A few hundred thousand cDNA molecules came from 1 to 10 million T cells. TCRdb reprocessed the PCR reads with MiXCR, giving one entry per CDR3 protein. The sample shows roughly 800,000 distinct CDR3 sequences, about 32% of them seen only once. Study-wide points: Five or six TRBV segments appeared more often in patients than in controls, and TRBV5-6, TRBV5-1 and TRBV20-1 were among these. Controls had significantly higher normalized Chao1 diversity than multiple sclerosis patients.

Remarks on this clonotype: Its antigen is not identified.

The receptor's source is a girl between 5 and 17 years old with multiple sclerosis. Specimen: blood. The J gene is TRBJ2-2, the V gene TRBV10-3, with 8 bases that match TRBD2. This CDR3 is CAISEREGTGELFF. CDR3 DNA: TGTGCCATCAGTGAGCGGGAGGGCACCGGGGAGCTGTTTTTT.